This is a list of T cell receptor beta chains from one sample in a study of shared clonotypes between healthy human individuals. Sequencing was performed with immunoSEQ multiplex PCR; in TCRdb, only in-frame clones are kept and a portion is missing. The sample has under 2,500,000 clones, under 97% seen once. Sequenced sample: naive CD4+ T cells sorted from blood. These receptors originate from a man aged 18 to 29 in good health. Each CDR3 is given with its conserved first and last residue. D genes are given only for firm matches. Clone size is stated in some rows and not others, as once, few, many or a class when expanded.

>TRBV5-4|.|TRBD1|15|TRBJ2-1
TGTGCCAGCAGCTCCGGACAGGGGGCCTACAATGAGCAGTTCTTC
CASSSGQGAYNEQFF
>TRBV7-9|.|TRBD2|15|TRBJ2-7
TGTGCCAGCAGCGACCGGGGGGTTGGCTCCTACGAGCAGTACTTC
CASSDRGVGSYEQYF
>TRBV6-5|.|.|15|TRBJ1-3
TGTGCCAGCAGTTACTCCGGCGGTACTGGAAACACCATATATTTT
CASSYSGGTGNTIYF
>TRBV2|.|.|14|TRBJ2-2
TGTGCCAGCGGGGGACGTGTGAACACCGGGGAGCTGTTTTTT
CASGGRVNTGELFF
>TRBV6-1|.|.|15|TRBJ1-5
TGTGCCAGCAGTGACCACGGGGGCAGCAATCAGCCCCAGCATTTT
CASSDHGGSNQPQHF
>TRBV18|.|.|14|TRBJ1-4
TGTGCCAGCTCACCACGGACCTCTAATGAAAAACTGTTTTTT
CASSPRTSNEKLFF
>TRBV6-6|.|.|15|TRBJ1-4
TGTGCCAGCAGTCCCAACAGGGACAACCTTGAAAAACTGTTTTTT
CASSPNRDNLEKLFF
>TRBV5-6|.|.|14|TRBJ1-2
TGTGCCAGCAGCCCCAACCCGGACGGATATGGCTACACCTTC
CASSPNPDGYGYTF
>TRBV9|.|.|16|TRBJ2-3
TGTGCCAGCGACCCTCGCGGGGGACAAAACACAGATACGCAGTATTTT
CASDPRGGQNTDTQYF
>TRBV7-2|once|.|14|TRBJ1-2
TGTGCCAGCAGCTTAGTTCCCCTTAACTATGGCTACACCTTC
CASSLVPLNYGYTF
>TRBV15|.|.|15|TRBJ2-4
TGTGCCACCAGCGAGAGGGGGGGAACCAAAAACATTCAGTACTTC
CATSERGGTKNIQYF
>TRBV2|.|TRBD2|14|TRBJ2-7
TGTGCCAGCAGGGGTAGCGGGGGCTCCTACGAGCAGTACTTC
CASRGSGGSYEQYF
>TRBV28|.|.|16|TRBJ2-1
TGTGCCAGCAGTTTCATGGGCAGCTACCAAAACAATGAGCAGTTCTTC
CASSFMGSYQNNEQFF
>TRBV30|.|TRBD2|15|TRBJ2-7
TGTGCCTGGAGTGCCGGGGGGGGAAATTCGTACGAGCAGTACTTC
CAWSAGGGNSYEQYF
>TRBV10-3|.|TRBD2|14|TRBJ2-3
TGTGCCATCGCTGGGAGACTAGCATTTGATACGCAGTATTTT
CAIAGRLAFDTQYF
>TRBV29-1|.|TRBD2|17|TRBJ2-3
TGCAGCGTTGGAAGGAGGCTAGCGGTCGGAGCAGAAGATACGCAGTATTTT
CSVGRRLAVGAEDTQYF
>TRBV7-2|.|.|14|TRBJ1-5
TGTGCCAGCAGCCCCCGGACAGCAAATCAGCCCCAGCATTTT
CASSPRTANQPQHF
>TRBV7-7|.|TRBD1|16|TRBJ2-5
TGTGCTAGCAGCCCATCCAGCGACAGGGCTTCAGAGACCCAGTACTTC
CASSPSSDRASETQYF
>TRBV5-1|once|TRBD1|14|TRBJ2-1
TGCGCCAGCAGCTTGGCAGGGGGCTTGGATGAGCAGTTCTTC
CASSLAGGLDEQFF
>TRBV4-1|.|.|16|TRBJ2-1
TGCGCCAGCAGCCAGCCCACGGCTAGCCCGTGGGATGAGCAGTTCTTC
CASSQPTASPWDEQFF
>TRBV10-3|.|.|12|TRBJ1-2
TGTGCCATCAGTGTGGCAGGGGATGGCTACACCTTC
CAISVAGDGYTF
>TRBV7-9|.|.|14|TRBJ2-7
TGTGCCAGCAGCCCCCGGGACCGGGCCTACGAGCAGTACTTC
CASSPRDRAYEQYF